The entry that follows covers one TCR beta chain sequence. What antigen it recognizes has not been identified. Qualities for individual bases were not recorded, and no much larger clone is one base off. At one collaborating source in Seattle, patients were enrolled during active infection and were followed longitudinally through the course of disease. Whole blood was collected in K2EDTA tubes by collaborating institutions according to the institutions' own protocols. For TCRbeta analysis, collaborator samples were shipped as frozen whole blood, as isolated PBMCs, or as DNA extracted from either sample type. This record belongs to a study of blood T cell repertoires in COVID-19 (dated by TCRdb to the early 2020s). Study-level background: Collaborator samples came from the United States, Italy and Spain and covered acute and convalescent phases of COVID-19. The prospective study material was composed of cDNA or gDNA derived from T cells, B-cell-depleted T cells, or PBMCs. The dataset comprised deeply sampled blood TCRbeta repertoires from subjects exposed to, actively infected with, or recovered from COVID-19. A freely available public database, intended as a resource for researchers studying the immune response to SARS-CoV-2, is where the repertoires were released. The samples were drawn from two sources: the first 160 participants of the ongoing ImmuneRACE study, and some 1,300 subjects contributed by 6 global collaborators. The sample metadata nearly always contained a de-identified subject ID, COVID-19 status, age in years and sex. Where available, HLA class I and class II types were obtained from metadata supplied by the sample provider rather than from assay-based typing. Broad study findings and their caveats: The quantity of clinical and demographic metadata differed by source and by participant and was supplied without curation.

From the cysteine through the phenylalanine, the CDR3 covers 15 amino acids. The CDR3 DNA has 45 bases and is translated from base 1. V lost 5 bases and J lost 2 bases, and the count of bases not matched to a germline gene is 6. CDR1 MNHNS and CDR2 SASEGT were looked up in the germline V gene. TCRbeta CDR3 regions were amplified from genomic DNA by means of the immunoSEQ Assay, a bias-controlled multiplex PCR. From the authors' description of their analysis: Nucleated cell counts per sample were estimated from amplification of reference gene primers within the assay. Sequence reads were collapsed and filtered to measure the absolute abundance of every unique TCRbeta CDR3 rearrangement. For each sample, productive Simpson clonality was calculated as the square root of Simpson's diversity index across productive rearrangements. As stored in TCRdb, this immuneACCESS dataset retains in-frame rearrangements with V and J assigned. A fraction of the clones does not appear; measured against another copy, unresolved V genes explain less than half of the discrepancy, and the remainder lacks a known reason. V, J and clone size were drawn from that table, and D and trimming were deduced from the DNA. The sample table records about 15,000 clones; 85% to 90% of these occur just once. 25% to 40% of the sample comes from the top ten.

The receptor comes from a woman of 80 years or more with COVID-19, enrolled during active disease. Sample: peripheral blood. This chain joins TRBV6-1 to TRBJ1-3; TRBD1 lines up with 7 middle nucleotides. The CDR3 here reads CASSFDRATGNTIYF. The DNA sequence is given as TGTGCCAGCAGTTTCGACAGGGCAACTGGAAACACCATATATTTT.